This is a list of T cell receptor beta chains from one sample in a study of regulatory T cells in long-lasting Graves disease. TCRdb ran MiXCR on the multiplex PCR reads and lists one entry per CDR3 protein. The sample lists 530,000 or so distinct CDR3 sequences, about 16% occurring once. The same data also went into a second study, on T cells in Graves' hyperthyroidism and ophthalmopathy.

The sequencing here drew on peripheral blood mononuclear cells (PBMCs), taken at new diagnosis, from a patient treated with antithyroid drugs. The source of these receptors is a man aged 18 to 35 with Graves disease. Both conserved end residues are part of each CDR3. A D gene is named only where the DNA matches it firmly. Size values are once, few and many counts, or a class for expanded clones, and some rows have none.

>-|TRBV9|-|TRBJ2-3
TGTGCCAGCAGCGTAGCCCCAAACACAGATACGCAGTATTTT
CASSVAPNTDTQYF
>few|TRBV12-5|-|TRBJ2-7
TGTGCTAGTGGTTTGGACACGACTGGGTTCTACGAGCAGTACTTC
CASGLDTTGFYEQYF
>-|TRBV6-9|-|TRBJ1-4
TGTGCCAGCAGTTATTCCGGGACCTTTGAAGAAAAACTGTTTTTT
CASSYSGTFEEKLFF
>-|TRBV5-6|-|TRBJ1-4
TGTGCCAGCAGCTTTCAGGGGTCTAATGAAAAACTGTTTTTT
CASSFQGSNEKLFF
>many|TRBV12-3/TRBV12-4|TRBD2|TRBJ2-3
TGTGCCAGCAGTTTATCGTTAGCGGGAGCGGTAACAGATACGCAGTATTTT
CASSLSLAGAVTDTQYF
>-|TRBV5-1|TRBD2|TRBJ2-1
TGCGCCAGCAGCGGCCGACTAGCGGGAGTGGGCAATGAGCAGTTCTTC
CASSGRLAGVGNEQFF
>-|TRBV29-1|TRBD2|TRBJ2-7
TGCAGCGTTGAAGGGACTAGCGGAGCCTACGAGCAGTACTTC
CSVEGTSGAYEQYF
>-|TRBV27|TRBD1|TRBJ1-5
TGTGCCAGCAGTTTGGAGGAGGGGGCAGGGAGCAATCAGCCCCAGCATTTT
CASSLEEGAGSNQPQHF
>many|TRBV3-1|-|TRBJ1-3
TGTGCCAGCAGCCAAGTTTCGGGGAACACCATATATTTT
CASSQVSGNTIYF
>few|TRBV5-1|TRBD2|TRBJ2-1
TGCGCCAGCAGCTTAACCGGGACTAGCGTCTCCCATGAGCAGTTCTTC
CASSLTGTSVSHEQFF
>-|TRBV18|TRBD1|TRBJ2-1
TGTGCCAGCTCACCACCGGGACAAAAACCGGGACAGATATACAATGAGCAGTTCTTC
CASSPPGQKPGQIYNEQFF
>many|TRBV28|-|TRBJ2-2
TGTGCCAGCAGTGCCAGGGGAACCGGGGAGCTGTTTTTT
CASSARGTGELFF
>many|TRBV18|-|TRBJ1-1
TGTGCCAGCTCACCACCCCAGGCGGGCACTGAAGCTTTCTTT
CASSPPQAGTEAFF
>-|TRBV20-1|TRBD1|TRBJ1-2
TGCAGTTCAGGGGGTAACCCTGGCTACACCTTC
CSSGGNPGYTF
>-|TRBV20-1|TRBD1|TRBJ2-7
TGCAGTGCTCATGACAGGGAAGAAACGGGCTACGAGCAGTACTTC
CSAHDREETGYEQYF
>few|TRBV10-3|TRBD1|TRBJ1-6
TGTGCCATCGGAGGGACAGGGAACAATTCACCCCTCCACTTT
CAIGGTGNNSPLHF
>-|TRBV3-1|-|TRBJ1-5
TGTGCCAGCAGCCCTATTTATAGCAATCAGCCCCAGCATTTT
CASSPIYSNQPQHF
>many|TRBV2|-|TRBJ2-7
TGTGCCAGCTGGGGACCGTTAAGTTACGAGCAGTACTTC
CASWGPLSYEQYF
>many|TRBV12-3/TRBV12-4|-|TRBJ2-1
TGTGCCAGCAGTCCCCAACCCGCCGTTTTGAATGAGCAGTTCTTC
CASSPQPAVLNEQFF
>-|TRBV27|-|TRBJ2-3
TGTGCCAGCAGTTTCCACAGGATATCGACAGCCAGCACAGATACGCAGTATTTT
CASSFHRISTASTDTQYF
>-|TRBV4-1|TRBD1|TRBJ2-1
TGCGCCAGCAGCCTAGCCCTGCTAACAGGGGGAGGTCAGTTCTTC
CASSLALLTGGGQFF
>few|TRBV6-2/TRBV6-3|-|TRBJ2-7
TGTGCCAGCAGTTACTCGACTTCCTCGGGCGAGCAGTACTTC
CASSYSTSSGEQYF
>many|TRBV27|-|TRBJ2-1
TGTGCCAGCAACACCTGGAGGTACAATGAGCAGTTCTTC
CASNTWRYNEQFF
>few|TRBV9|-|TRBJ2-5
TGTGCCAGCAGCGTAACTAGCAGGGAAGAGACCCAGTACTTC
CASSVTSREETQYF
>-|TRBV27|-|TRBJ2-1
TGTGCCAGCAGTGGTCACAAAAGGGCTGGGAATGAGCAGTTCTTC
CASSGHKRAGNEQFF
>few|TRBV20-1|-|TRBJ2-4
TGCAGTGCTAGGACAGATCTAGCCAAAAACATTCAGTACTTC
CSARTDLAKNIQYF
>-|TRBV9|TRBD1|TRBJ1-1
TGTGCCAGCAGCGTCACTCAGGGGGACACTGAAGCTTTCTTT
CASSVTQGDTEAFF
>many|TRBV24-1|-|TRBJ2-1
TGTGCCACCAGTGACCCCTCGAAGGGTAGCAATGAGCAGTTCTTC
CATSDPSKGSNEQFF
>-|TRBV9|-|TRBJ1-2
TGTGCCAGCAGCTCTAGAGCACAGACGGAGATATCTCTGGGCGGCTACACCTTC
CASSSRAQTEISLGGYTF
>-|TRBV2|TRBD1|TRBJ1-4
TGTGCCAGCAGTGAAATCAGGGGGCGAAATGAAAAACTGTTTTTT
CASSEIRGRNEKLFF
>many|TRBV28|-|TRBJ1-2
TGTGCCAGCAGCTTCGGTCCGGGCTACACCTTC
CASSFGPGYTF
>many|TRBV11-2|-|TRBJ1-1
TGTGCCAGCACCCTTAATGGAGTAGGGAGCACTGAAGCTTTCTTT
CASTLNGVGSTEAFF
>once|TRBV6-1|-|TRBJ2-5
TGTGCCAGCAGTGAAGCGAAGGGTTGGCGGGAGACCCAGTACTTC
CASSEAKGWRETQYF
>many|TRBV6-2/TRBV6-3|-|TRBJ2-5
TGTGCCAGCAGTTACAGGACGTCTGAGACCCAGTACTTC
CASSYRTSETQYF
>many|TRBV11-2|-|TRBJ1-2
TGTGCCAGCAGCTCAACCCTCCCGGCCGCGAAGACCTATGGCTACACCTTC
CASSSTLPAAKTYGYTF
>few|TRBV10-1|-|TRBJ2-7
TGCGCCAGCAACCCGGTCGGGCGCCGGCCCCCCTACGAGCAGTACTTC
CASNPVGRRPPYEQYF
>many|TRBV27|TRBD1|TRBJ1-1
TGTGCCAGCAGTTTGGCTGGACAGGGGACCCCTGAAGCTTTCTTT
CASSLAGQGTPEAFF
>-|TRBV30|TRBD1|TRBJ2-7
TGTGCCTGGACCCCCGGGACAGGGGTCACCGAGCAGTACTTC
CAWTPGTGVTEQYF
>many|TRBV3-1|-|TRBJ2-5
TGTGCCAGCAGCTACCCGGGGGCTTCGCAAGAGACCCAGTACTTC
CASSYPGASQETQYF
>few|TRBV20-1|TRBD2|TRBJ2-5
TGCAGCATCCGCGCTAGCGGCCAAGAGACCCAGTACTTC
CSIRASGQETQYF
>-|TRBV24-1|TRBD2|TRBJ2-3
TGTGCCACCAGTGAGCCTAGCGGGAGGGAGGTCACAGATACGCAGTATTTT
CATSEPSGREVTDTQYF
>many|TRBV27|-|TRBJ1-4
TGTGCCAGCAGCAGCCGGGAAAAACTGTTTTTT
CASSSREKLFF
>few|TRBV24-1|TRBD2|TRBJ2-2
TGTGCCACCAGTGACCCGGGACTAGCGGGAGTATACACCGGGGAGCTGTTTTTT
CATSDPGLAGVYTGELFF
>many|TRBV27|TRBD2|TRBJ2-5
TGTGCCAGCAGCGTCGGGGGGAAGGGGCAAGAGACCCAGTACTTC
CASSVGGKGQETQYF
>many|TRBV7-6|-|TRBJ2-1
TGTGCCAGCAGCCTCCTTACTTCACCCTACAATGAGCAGTTCTTC
CASSLLTSPYNEQFF
>-|TRBV5-1|-|TRBJ1-2
TGCGCCAGCAGCCTGAAGGACAGAACCGCTAACTATGGCTACACCTTC
CASSLKDRTANYGYTF
>few|TRBV20-1|TRBD1|TRBJ1-2
TGCAGTGCTGTCCGGGACAGGTTTGTTGGCTACACCTTC
CSAVRDRFVGYTF
>many|TRBV28|-|TRBJ2-7
TGTGCCAGCAGTTTCGTGGCCTACGAGCAGTACTTC
CASSFVAYEQYF
>few|TRBV27|-|TRBJ2-1
TGTGCCAGCAGCCCGGAGCAGGGAAAGAATGAGCAGTTCTTC
CASSPEQGKNEQFF
>many|TRBV20-1|-|TRBJ2-7
TGCAGTGCCGCGACTAGCTACGAGCAGTACTTC
CSAATSYEQYF